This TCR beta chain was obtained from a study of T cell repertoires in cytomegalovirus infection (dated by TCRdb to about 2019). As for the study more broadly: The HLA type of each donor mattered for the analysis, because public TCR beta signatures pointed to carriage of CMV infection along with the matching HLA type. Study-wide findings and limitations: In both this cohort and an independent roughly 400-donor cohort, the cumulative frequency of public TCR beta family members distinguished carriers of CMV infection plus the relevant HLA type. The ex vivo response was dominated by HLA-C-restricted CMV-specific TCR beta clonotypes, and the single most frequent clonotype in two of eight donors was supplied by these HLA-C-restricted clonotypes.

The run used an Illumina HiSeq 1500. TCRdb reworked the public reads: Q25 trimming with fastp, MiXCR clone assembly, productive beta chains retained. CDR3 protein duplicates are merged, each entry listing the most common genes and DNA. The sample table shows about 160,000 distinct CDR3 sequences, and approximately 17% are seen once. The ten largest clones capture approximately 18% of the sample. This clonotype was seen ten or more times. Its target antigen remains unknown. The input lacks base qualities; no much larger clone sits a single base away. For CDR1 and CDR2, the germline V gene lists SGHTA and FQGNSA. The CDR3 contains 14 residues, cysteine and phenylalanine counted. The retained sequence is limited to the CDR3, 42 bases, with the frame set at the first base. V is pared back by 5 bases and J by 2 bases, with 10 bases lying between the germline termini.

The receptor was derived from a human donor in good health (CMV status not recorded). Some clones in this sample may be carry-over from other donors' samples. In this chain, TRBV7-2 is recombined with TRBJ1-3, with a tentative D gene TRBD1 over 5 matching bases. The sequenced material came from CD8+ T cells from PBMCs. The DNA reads TGTGCCAGCAGCACCCCGGGGCCTGGAAACACCATATATTTT. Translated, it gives CASSTPGPGNTIYF.